Listed below are T cell receptor beta chains from one sample, sequenced in a study of T cell responses to AZD1222 COVID-19 vaccine. Generated by immunoSEQ multiplex PCR, the TCRdb table keeps only in-frame clones and is missing some. The data show about 120,000 clones, approximately 88% seen once. Sequencing was performed on peripheral blood, taken on day 0 of MenACWY control vaccination. Receptor source: an adult in good health. CDR3s include the opening cysteine and the closing phenylalanine or tryptophan. The order of the fields is J gene, V gene, D gene, clone size, CDR3 protein, CDR3 DNA. The D gene is left open where the match is weak. The size field is filled for only some rows; it gives once, few, many or a size class.

>TRBJ2-1|TRBV5-1|TRBD2|-
CASKGGSYNEQFF
TGCGCCAGCAAGGGCGGGAGCTACAATGAGCAGTTCTTC
>TRBJ1-2|TRBV30|-|-
CAWTGLSNYGYTF
TGTGCCTGGACTGGTCTATCTAACTATGGCTACACCTTC
>TRBJ1-1|TRBV9|-|-
CASSVGGGVAEAFF
TGTGCCAGCAGCGTAGGGGGTGGAGTAGCTGAAGCTTTCTTT
>TRBJ1-3|TRBV27|TRBD1|-
CASSLTTGKGNTIYF
TGTGCCAGCAGTTTGACGACAGGGAAAGGAAACACCATATATTTT
>TRBJ1-2|TRBV3-1/TRBV3-2|TRBD1|-
CASRLRQGPNGYTF
TGTGCCAGCAGACTCCGACAGGGACCAAATGGCTACACCTTC
>TRBJ2-7|TRBV6-5|-|-
CASSRDSYEQYF
TGTGCCAGCAGTCGGGACTCTTACGAGCAGTACTTC
>TRBJ2-1|TRBV28|-|once
CASEGSPSYNEQFF
TGTGCCAGCGAGGGTTCCCCCTCCTACAATGAGCAGTTCTTC
>TRBJ1-1|TRBV5-6|-|-
CASSLPFEGTEAFF
TGTGCCAGCAGCCTACCTTTTGAGGGCACTGAAGCTTTCTTT
>TRBJ2-2|TRBV5-1|TRBD1|-
CASSQGANTGELFF
TGCGCCAGCTCGCAGGGGGCGAACACCGGGGAGCTGTTTTTT
>TRBJ2-7|TRBV5-1|TRBD1|-
CASSRGGTGSYEQYF
TGCGCCAGCAGCCGCGGCGGGACAGGGTCCTACGAGCAGTACTTC
>TRBJ2-7|TRBV30|-|-
CACSLGGRGREQYF
TGTGCCTGTTCTCTTGGGGGACGAGGGAGAGAGCAGTACTTC
>TRBJ2-7|TRBV10-3|-|-
CAIGVIYEQYF
TGTGCCATCGGGGTAATCTACGAGCAGTACTTC
>TRBJ2-7|TRBV28|-|-
CASTQQGSGDEQYF
TGTGCCAGCACTCAACAAGGATCGGGCGACGAGCAGTACTTC
>TRBJ2-1|TRBV27|-|few
CASSPRDLAYNEQFF
TGTGCCAGCAGTCCGCGGGACTTGGCCTACAATGAGCAGTTCTTC
>TRBJ2-7|TRBV18|TRBD2|-
CASSPAGTSGRYEQYF
TGTGCCAGCTCACCGGCCGGGACTAGCGGTCGGTACGAGCAGTACTTC
>TRBJ2-2|TRBV9|-|-
CASSGLVGTGELFF
TGTGCCAGCAGCGGACTAGTGGGCACCGGGGAGCTGTTTTTT
>TRBJ2-2|TRBV28|-|-
CASSHNRVGTRGTGELFF
TGTGCCAGCAGTCACAACAGGGTCGGCACGAGAGGCACCGGGGAGCTGTTTTTT
>TRBJ2-7|TRBV5-6|TRBD1|-
CASSLPGTGLHEQYF
TGTGCCAGCAGCTTGCCTGGGACAGGGCTTCACGAGCAGTACTTC
>TRBJ2-7|TRBV19|TRBD2|-
CASSKTGTSGNYEQYF
TGTGCCAGTAGTAAAACCGGGACTAGCGGCAACTACGAGCAGTACTTC
>TRBJ2-7|TRBV12-3/TRBV12-4|TRBD1|-
CASSLTGHEQYF
TGTGCCAGCAGCCTGACAGGGCACGAGCAGTACTTC
>TRBJ2-5|TRBV5-1|TRBD2|-
CASTLLAGVGETQYF
TGCGCCAGCACCCTACTAGCGGGAGTGGGAGAGACCCAGTACTTC
>TRBJ2-3|TRBV2|TRBD2|-
CASGLAGVSDTQYF
TGTGCCAGCGGGCTAGCGGGAGTTTCAGATACGCAGTATTTT
>TRBJ2-5|TRBV5-1|-|-
CASTRGPRGGDKETQYF
TGCGCCAGCACCCGGGGACCTCGCGGAGGGGACAAAGAGACCCAGTACTTC
>TRBJ1-2|TRBV28|-|-
CASSLDRITNYGYTF
TGTGCCAGCAGCCTCGACAGGATAACTAACTATGGCTACACCTTC
>TRBJ1-3|TRBV6-1|-|-
CASSEAADGGNTIYF
TGTGCCAGCAGCGAAGCGGCTGACGGCGGAAACACCATATATTTT
>TRBJ2-1|TRBV6-4|-|few
CASSEGSSYNEQFF
TGTGCCAGCAGTGAGGGAAGCTCCTACAATGAGCAGTTCTTC
>TRBJ2-5|TRBV4-1|-|-
CASSHEGVAETQYF
TGCGCCAGCAGCCATGAAGGAGTGGCGGAGACCCAGTACTTC
>TRBJ1-2|TRBV7-9|-|-
CASSFRDGYTF
TGTGCCAGCAGCTTCAGAGATGGCTACACCTTC
>TRBJ1-2|TRBV3-1/TRBV3-2|-|-
CASSQIQGPGYTF
TGTGCCAGCAGCCAAATACAGGGCCCTGGCTACACCTTC
>TRBJ2-7|TRBV5-1|TRBD1|-
CASSLGQALGSYEQYF
TGCGCCAGCAGCTTAGGACAGGCCCTCGGTTCCTACGAGCAGTACTTC
>TRBJ1-2|TRBV5-4|-|-
CASSLAGVPNYGYTF
TGTGCCAGCAGCTTGGCCGGGGTTCCTAACTATGGCTACACCTTC
>TRBJ2-7|TRBV24-1|TRBD1|-
CATSDPGQSYEQYF
TGTGCCACCAGTGACCCGGGACAGTCCTACGAGCAGTACTTC
>TRBJ2-7|TRBV18|-|-
CASSPYRSSYEQYF
TGTGCCAGCTCACCTTACAGGAGCTCCTACGAGCAGTACTTC
>TRBJ2-7|TRBV4-2|-|large
CASKKEASDPYEQYF
TGTGCCAGCAAGAAGGAAGCTAGCGACCCCTACGAGCAGTACTTC
>TRBJ2-2|TRBV19|TRBD2|-
CASSRLAGVAGELFF
TGTGCCAGTAGTAGGCTAGCGGGAGTTGCCGGGGAGCTGTTTTTT
>TRBJ2-2|TRBV10-1|-|-
CASNHGNTGELFF
TGCGCCAGCAACCACGGCAACACCGGGGAGCTGTTTTTT
>TRBJ2-3|TRBV7-9|-|-
CASAPGLVTDTQYF
TGTGCCAGTGCCCCGGGACTCGTCACAGATACGCAGTATTTT
>TRBJ2-2|TRBV24-1|-|-
CATSDMSGTHPGGELFF
TGTGCCACCAGTGATATGTCCGGGACCCACCCGGGCGGGGAGCTGTTTTTT
>TRBJ1-2|TRBV29-1|-|-
CSVRTDDYGYTF
TGCAGCGTGCGGACGGATGACTATGGCTACACCTTC
>TRBJ2-7|TRBV28|-|few
CASSLFWEQYF
TGTGCCAGCAGTTTGTTTTGGGAGCAGTACTTC
>TRBJ2-7|TRBV5-1|TRBD2|once
CASSLAALAGGPGEQYF
TGCGCCAGCAGCTTGGCGGCTCTAGCGGGAGGGCCCGGGGAGCAGTACTTC
>TRBJ1-2|TRBV24-1|-|-
CATSDHGGPNYGYTF
TGTGCCACCAGTGATCACGGCGGACCTAACTATGGCTACACCTTC
>TRBJ1-2|TRBV3-1/TRBV3-2|-|-
CASSQATGRVYGYTF
TGTGCCAGCAGCCAAGCGACGGGCAGGGTCTATGGCTACACCTTC
>TRBJ2-7|TRBV7-9|-|-
CASSSGAEDEQYF
TGTGCCAGCAGTTCGGGAGCTGAGGACGAGCAGTACTTC
>TRBJ1-6|TRBV30|-|-
CAADRQVNSPLHF
TGTGCCGCCGATCGACAGGTGAATTCACCCCTCCACTTT